The present T cell receptor (beta chain) was sequenced within a study of T cells in tuberculosis. Study-wide context: In South Africa, adults with active tuberculosis were compared with IGRA-negative and latently infected IGRA-positive adolescents.

This clone was observed once. Using immunoSEQ multiplex PCR, the repertoire was profiled, and TCRdb retains in-frame clones only, with some absent. The sample contains tens of thousands of clones, roughly 94% of which appear only once. The time point here: new active TB diagnosis, blood taken before or within 7 days of starting treatment. Unsorted cryopreserved PBMC were sequenced, averaging about 92,000 T cells per clinical donor. V gave up 7 bases and J gave up 6 bases; unmatched junction bases: 11. This CDR3 has 14 amino acids. Germline values: CDR1 SGHAT, CDR2 FQNNGV. Sequences were derived from PBMCs, sampled at tuberculosis diagnosis. The sequence was collected from an adult with tuberculosis. The chain has TRBV11-2 and TRBJ2-7; the match to TRBD1 covers 8 bases. The CDR3 is CASTPTGALAEQYF. CDR3 bases: TGTGCCAGCACCCCGACAGGGGCTTTGGCCGAGCAGTACTTC.